These 13 T cell receptor beta chains were all obtained from the same sample, sequenced in a study of identical twins. TCRdb itself ran the 5' RACE reads through MiXCR, one entry per CDR3 protein. This table has approximately 600,000 distinct CDR3 sequences, 9.6% appearing once. The same data also contributed to another study, on yellow fever vaccine responses in identical twins.

Sequencing was carried out using PBMCs. The source is a woman in her late teens or twenties in good health.

This clonotype was recorded many times. The chain recombines TRBV6-2 or TRBV6-3 with TRBJ2-1, with D perhaps TRBD2 (5 bases). Germline CDR1 reads MNHEY; CDR2 reads SVGEGT. V was shortened by 1 base and J by 11 bases, with 12 bases between the two germline ends. The CDR3 loop spans 13 amino acids. This CDR3 reads CASSYFQSGKQFF. The CDR3 DNA is TGTGCCAGCAGTTACTTCCAAAGCGGAAAGCAGTTCTTC.

This clonotype was seen repeatedly, ten times or more. The V gene is TRBV29-1, the J gene TRBJ2-7, with TRBD1 identical over 8 bases. Per germline, CDR1 SQVTM and CDR2 ANQGSEA. V was pared by 7 bases and J by 5 bases, with 10 bases of the junction left unmatched. The CDR3 totals 13 residues. CDR3 DNA: TGCAGCGGCAAAGGACAGGGCAGGGACGAGCAGTACTTC. As protein: CSGKGQGRDEQYF.

The J gene is TRBJ2-1, the V gene TRBV6-5; unclear D gene. Germline loops: CDR1 MNHEY, CDR2 SVGAGI. V gave up 0 bases and J gave up 7 bases, with 10 bases separating them. CDR3 size: 14 residues. CDR3 sequence: CASSYSIRPNEQFF. CDR3 DNA sequence: TGTGCCAGCAGTTACTCCATAAGGCCTAATGAGCAGTTCTTC.

This chain links TRBV7-2 with TRBJ2-5; weak D call: TRBD2 (5 bases). This CDR3 has 11 amino acids. The germline CDR1 and CDR2 sequences are SGHTA and FQGNSA. The V end lost 8 bases, the J end lost 7 bases, and 11 bases lay between the germline ends. In DNA, the CDR3 is TGTGCCAGCGAGGACTCCTTGACCCAGTACTTC. Translating it yields CASEDSLTQYF.

In this sample, this clonotype turned up a few times. This chain uses TRBV30 with TRBJ1-4; D is perhaps TRBD1 (5 bases). Germline CDR1 and CDR2: GTSNPN and SVGIG (reference sequence). CDR3 length: 15 amino acids. With 0 bases removed from V and 3 bases from J, the gap between germline ends came to 11 bases. Written as DNA, the CDR3 is TGTGCCTGGAGTGTTTACAGGAAATCTAATGAAAAACTGTTTTTT. It codes for CAWSVYRKSNEKLFF.

A few counts support this clonotype. This rearrangement joins TRBV7-2 to TRBJ2-1; TRBD2 might be the D (5 bases). The CDR3 extends over 14 amino acids. Trimming removed 5 bases at V and 6 bases at J, with 14 bases between. The V gene's germline CDR1 is SGHTA and CDR2 FQGNSA. CDR3 nucleotides: TGTGCCAGCAGCATGGTCTCGCTAGCCAATGAGCAGTTCTTC. Translation gives CASSMVSLANEQFF.

This clonotype was picked up a small number of times. V and J are TRBV10-1 and TRBJ2-1, with 10 bases aligning to TRBD1. CDR1 is WNHNN and CDR2 is SYGVQD in the germline V gene (reference sequence). The CDR3 has 15 amino acids. The V and J ends lost 2 bases and 8 bases, in that order; junction bases with no gene match: 6. CDR3 nucleotide sequence: TGCGCCAGCAGTGAGCCCGGGACAGGGGTCGATGAGCAGTTCTTC. As protein: CASSEPGTGVDEQFF.

At least ten counts were recorded for this clonotype. The chain employs TRBV29-1 and TRBJ1-1; tentative D call: TRBD1 (6 bases). Germline V gene lookup returns CDR1 SQVTM and CDR2 ANQGSEA. CDR3 length equals 14 residues. The V and J ends lost 4 bases and 4 bases respectively, with 16 bases between them. CDR3 sequence reads: CSVVGSGGLTEAFF. CDR3 nucleotides: TGCAGCGTTGTTGGATCTGGGGGCCTCACTGAAGCTTTCTTT. Using reference TRBV29-1 and TRBJ1-1 for the parts outside the CDR3, the full variable domain is SAVISQKPSRDICQRGTSLTIQCQVDSQVTMMFWYRQQPGQSLTLIATANQGSEATYESGFVIDKFPISRPNLTFSTLTVSNMSPEDSSIYLCSVVGSGGLTEAFFGQGTRLTVV.

This clonotype showed up just a few times. The chain recombines TRBV12-3 or TRBV12-4 with TRBJ1-3; D uncertain. The CDR3 is 14 residues long. The V end was cut by 6 bases, the J end by 1 base, with 10 bases between. The CDR3 region is CASRFSGSGNTIYF. DNA of the CDR3: TGTGCCAGCAGATTTTCGGGTTCTGGAAACACCATATATTTT.

This clonotype turned up a few times. This chain links TRBV20-1 with TRBJ2-1; a possible D gene is TRBD2 (6 bases). Trimming removed 5 bases at V and 0 bases at J, with 17 bases between. The V gene's germline CDR1 is DFQATT and CDR2 SNEGSKA (reference sequence). The CDR3 extends over 16 amino acids. In nucleotides, the CDR3 is TGCAGTGCTGCGAGCTCTAGCGCGAGCTCCTACAATGAGCAGTTCTTC. Translating it yields CSAASSSASSYNEQFF.

This rearrangement joins TRBV6-5 to TRBJ2-3; 7 bases fit TRBD2. Germline V lookup: CDR1 MNHEY, CDR2 SVGAGI. The CDR3 runs 15 residues. The V and J ends lost 2 bases and 4 bases, in that order; junction bases with no gene match: 6. The CDR3 DNA follows: TGTGCCAGCAGTTACGTGGGGGGGTCACCAGATACGCAGTATTTT. Translating it yields CASSYVGGSPDTQYF.

This clonotype was observed at least ten times. The rearrangement joins TRBV6-2 or TRBV6-3 to TRBJ2-3, with D hard to call. CDR3 length equals 13 residues. With 11 bases removed from V and 0 bases from J, the gap between germline ends came to 12 bases. Germline V gives CDR1 MNHEY, CDR2 SVGEGT. CDR3 amino acids: CAGSGSSTDTQYF. The DNA of the CDR3 is TGTGCCGGGTCGGGTAGCAGCACAGATACGCAGTATTTT.

This clonotype was seen only a few times. This chain uses TRBV30 with TRBJ1-2, with a tentative D call TRBD1 (6 bases). The CDR3 spans 15 residues. The germline CDR1 and CDR2 sequences are GTSNPN and SVGIG (reference sequence). V was pared by 0 bases and J by 0 bases, with 11 bases between. CDR3 loop: CAWSVTGRTNYGYTF. CDR3 bases: TGTGCCTGGAGTGTAACAGGGAGAACTAACTATGGCTACACCTTC.